This T cell receptor beta chain originates from a study of shared clonotypes between healthy human individuals. Study-level points and caveats: Researchers found naive subsets generally carried larger estimated richness than memory subsets. When compared with the clonotypes that were shared by all four sorted-subset donors, the non-shared clonotypes turned out to have lower generation probabilities. Across four donors, naive CD4 shared roughly 5%, naive CD8 approximately 3.5%, memory CD4 2% to 2.5%, memory CD8 0.4% to 0.5%.

The CDR3 contains 17 residues. Germline CDR1 and CDR2: MGHRA and YSYEKL. J was trimmed by 7 bases and V by 1 base; bases with no gene match: 7. Worth noting for this clone: Its cognate antigen is unknown.

Naive CD8 cells comprised CD45RO-negative, CCR7-positively selected cells, excluding terminally differentiated effector memory CD45RA+ cells. Only in-frame clones appear in the TCRdb table, and some are missing; sequencing was by immunoSEQ multiplex PCR. In the table there are almost 700,000 clones, roughly 94% of which are singletons. The J gene is TRBJ2-2, the V gene TRBV4-1, with 12 bases lining up with TRBD2. The sample was naive CD8+ T cells sorted from blood. This TCR was sampled from a man aged 25 to 40 in good health. CDR3 nucleotide sequence: TGCGCCAGCAGCCAAGCAGGCCTAGCGGGAGGGAACGGGGAGCTGTTTTTT. It encodes CASSQAGLAGGNGELFF.